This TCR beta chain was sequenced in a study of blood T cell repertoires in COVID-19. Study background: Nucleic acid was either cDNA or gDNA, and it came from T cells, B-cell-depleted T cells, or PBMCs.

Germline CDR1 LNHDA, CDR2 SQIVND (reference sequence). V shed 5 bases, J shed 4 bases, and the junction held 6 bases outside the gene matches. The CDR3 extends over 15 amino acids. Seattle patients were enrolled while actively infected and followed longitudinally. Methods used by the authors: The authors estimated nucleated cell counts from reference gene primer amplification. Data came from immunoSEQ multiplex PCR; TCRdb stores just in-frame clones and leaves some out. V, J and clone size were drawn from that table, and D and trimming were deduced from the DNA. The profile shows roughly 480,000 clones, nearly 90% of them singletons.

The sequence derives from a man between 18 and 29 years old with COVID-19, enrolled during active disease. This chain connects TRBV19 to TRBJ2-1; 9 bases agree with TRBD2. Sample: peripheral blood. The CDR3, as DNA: TGTGCCAGTAGTGTATCTAGCGGGGCATACAATGAGCAGTTCTTC. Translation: CASSVSSGAYNEQFF.